This TCR beta chain appears in the sequencing data of a study of T cells after posttransplantation cyclophosphamide. General observations from the study: TRB clonality was highly associated with recipient CMV seropositivity and reactivation.

Assay used: immunoSEQ multiplex PCR; TCRdb lists only in-frame clones, some missing. This sample has tens of thousands of clones, each found more than once. The CDR3 length is 11 residues. Germline CDR1 is LNHDA and CDR2 is SQIVND (reference sequence). V gave up 6 bases and J gave up 4 bases, with 6 bases separating them. This clone was recorded many times. The antigen is not known. This chain joins TRBV19 and TRBJ1-1; D possibly corresponds to TRBD1 (5 bases). The TCR was taken from a woman between 45 and 60 years old in good health and a related stem cell transplant donor. The source material was PBMCs. In DNA form, the CDR3 reads TGTGCCAGTAGGACAGCCACTGAAGCTTTCTTT. Protein: CASRTATEAFF.